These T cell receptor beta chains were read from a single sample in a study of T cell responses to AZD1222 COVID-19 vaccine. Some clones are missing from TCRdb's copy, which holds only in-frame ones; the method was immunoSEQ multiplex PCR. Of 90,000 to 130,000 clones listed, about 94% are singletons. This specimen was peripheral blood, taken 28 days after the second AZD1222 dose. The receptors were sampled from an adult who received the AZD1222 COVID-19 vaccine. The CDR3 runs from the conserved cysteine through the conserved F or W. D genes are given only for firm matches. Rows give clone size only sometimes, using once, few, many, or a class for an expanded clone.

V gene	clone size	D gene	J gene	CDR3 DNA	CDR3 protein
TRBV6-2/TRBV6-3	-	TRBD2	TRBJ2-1	TGTGCCAGCAGTTATCTAGCGGGAGGGCCTGACGACAATGAGCAGTTCTTC	CASSYLAGGPDDNEQFF
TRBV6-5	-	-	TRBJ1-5	TGTGCCAGCTCGGGGGCAGGGCCCGGTCAGCCCCAGCATTTT	CASSGAGPGQPQHF
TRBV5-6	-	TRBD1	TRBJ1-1	TGTGCCAGCAGCTTGATTATAGGGGGCAGGACTGAAGCTTTCTTT	CASSLIIGGRTEAFF
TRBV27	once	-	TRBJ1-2	TGTGCCAGCAGATCAGGGTTCTATGGCTACACCTTC	CASRSGFYGYTF
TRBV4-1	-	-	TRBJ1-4	TGCGCCAGCAGCCCTACCAATCGCGGTGAAAAACTGTTTTTT	CASSPTNRGEKLFF
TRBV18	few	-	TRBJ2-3	TGTGCCAGCTCACGAACGCCCGCTACGCGGGGATTAACGTCTAGCACAGATACGCAGTATTTT	CASSRTPATRGLTSSTDTQYF
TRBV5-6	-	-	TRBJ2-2	TGTGCCAGCAGTCTGGGTGAGGGGGAGCTGTTTTTT	CASSLGEGELFF
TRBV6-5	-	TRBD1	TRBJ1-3	TGTGCCAGCAGTTATATAGGGACAGCAAGCGGCACCATATATTTT	CASSYIGTASGTIYF
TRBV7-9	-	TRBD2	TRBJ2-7	TGTGCCAGCAGCTTAGCGTGGACTAGCGGGATCATTTACGAGCAGTACTTC	CASSLAWTSGIIYEQYF
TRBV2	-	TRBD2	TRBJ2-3	TGTGCCAGCACTCCTAGCGGGGGGTTGGATACGCAGTATTTT	CASTPSGGLDTQYF
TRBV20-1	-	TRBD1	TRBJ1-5	TGCAGTGCTAGTAAGGAGACAGGGCTGCTAACGGGCAATCAGCCCCAGCATTTT	CSASKETGLLTGNQPQHF
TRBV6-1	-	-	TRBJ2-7	TGTGCCAGCAGTGATGGGGGCCGCATCTCCTACGAGCAGTACTTC	CASSDGGRISYEQYF
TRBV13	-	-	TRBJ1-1	TGTGCCAGCAGCTTCCTAAATATGAACACTGAAGCTTTCTTT	CASSFLNMNTEAFF
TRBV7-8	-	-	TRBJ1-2	TGTGCCAGCAGCTCAACCGGGGGTAGCTATGGCTACACCTTC	CASSSTGGSYGYTF
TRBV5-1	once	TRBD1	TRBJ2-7	TGCGCCAGCAGCCTGGGGACAGGGAACTCCTACGAGCAGTACTTC	CASSLGTGNSYEQYF
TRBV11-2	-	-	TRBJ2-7	TGTGCCAGCAGCTTCTCTGTCGCGGGCTCCTACGAGCAGTACTTC	CASSFSVAGSYEQYF
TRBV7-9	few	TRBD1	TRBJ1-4	TGTGCCAGCAGCTTCACCGGGACAGGGAGTGAAAAACTGTTTTTT	CASSFTGTGSEKLFF
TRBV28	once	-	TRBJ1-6	TGTGCCAGCAGTCAAGTCAATTCACCCCTCCACTTT	CASSQVNSPLHF
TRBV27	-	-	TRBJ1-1	TGTGCCAGCAGGGGATCAGGAACTGAAGCTTTCTTT	CASRGSGTEAFF
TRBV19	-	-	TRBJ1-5	TGTGCCAGTAATCAGGGAGGAGGACAGCCCCAGCATTTT	CASNQGGGQPQHF
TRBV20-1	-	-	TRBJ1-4	TGCAGTGCTAGATTAAGAGAAAAACTGTTTTTT	CSARLREKLFF
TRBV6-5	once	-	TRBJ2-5	TGTGCCAGCCGGGATCTTTTGGGGACCCAGTACTTC	CASRDLLGTQYF
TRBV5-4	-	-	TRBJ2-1	TGTGCCAGCAGTTTTCCTAGTGGATCCTTCGAGCAGTTCTTC	CASSFPSGSFEQFF
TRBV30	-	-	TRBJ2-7	TGTGCCTGGAGTGAATGGGACGAGCAGTACTTC	CAWSEWDEQYF
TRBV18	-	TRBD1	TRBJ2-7	TGTGCCAGCTCGCCGGGACAGGAGGGGACAGAGCAGTACTTC	CASSPGQEGTEQYF
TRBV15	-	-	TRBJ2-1	TGTGCCACCAGTGGTGGGACCTACAATGAGCAGTTCTTC	CATSGGTYNEQFF
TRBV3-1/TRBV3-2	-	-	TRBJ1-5	TGTGCCAGCAGCCGGCCAGGAAATCAGCCCCAGCATTTT	CASSRPGNQPQHF
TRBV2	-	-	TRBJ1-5	TGTGCCAGCAGAACCCAATCCGATCAGCCCCAGCATTTT	CASRTQSDQPQHF
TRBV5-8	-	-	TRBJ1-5	TGTGCCAGCAGCTGGGTGGGCAGCCTCAATCAGCCCCAGCATTTT	CASSWVGSLNQPQHF
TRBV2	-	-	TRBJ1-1	TGTGCCAGCAGTGAGACATTGAGTAGCACTGAAGCTTTCTTT	CASSETLSSTEAFF
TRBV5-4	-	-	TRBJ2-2	TGTGCCAGCAGCTTGGCCGGGTTCCCCGGGGAGCTGTTTTTT	CASSLAGFPGELFF
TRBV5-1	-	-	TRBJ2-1	TGCGCCAGCAGCTTGATGGGTCCCTCCTACAATGAGCAGTTCTTC	CASSLMGPSYNEQFF
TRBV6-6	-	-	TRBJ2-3	TGTGCCAGCAGTTACTCGAAGGGAACAGATACGCAGTATTTT	CASSYSKGTDTQYF
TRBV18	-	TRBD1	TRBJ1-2	TGTGCCAGCTCACCGGGACAGGGAATGTATGGCTACACCTTC	CASSPGQGMYGYTF
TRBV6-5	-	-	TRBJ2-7	TGTGCCAGCAGTCGAAAAGTTACAGGGTACGACGAGCAGTACTTC	CASSRKVTGYDEQYF
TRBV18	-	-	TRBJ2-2	TGTGCCAGCTCACCCCAGGAATGGGGTATCACCGGGGAGCTGTTTTTT	CASSPQEWGITGELFF
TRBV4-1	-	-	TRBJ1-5	TGCGCCAGCAGCCAAGATTTGATTACAGGGACCCCTCAGCCCCAGCATTTT	CASSQDLITGTPQPQHF
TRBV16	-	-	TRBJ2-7	TGTGCCAGCAGCCAATGGGGGGGCAACGAGCAGTACTTC	CASSQWGGNEQYF
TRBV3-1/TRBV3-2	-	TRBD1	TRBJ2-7	TGTGCCAGCAGCCAAACCAGGGGGCTAGCCTACGAGCAGTACTTC	CASSQTRGLAYEQYF
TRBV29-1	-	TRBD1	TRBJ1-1	TGCAGCGCCTTGGGACAGGGGAGACGAACTGAAGCTTTCTTT	CSALGQGRRTEAFF
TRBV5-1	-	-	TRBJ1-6	TGCGCCAGCAGCGAGAATAATTCACCCCTCCACTTT	CASSENNSPLHF
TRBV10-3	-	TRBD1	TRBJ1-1	TGTGCCATCAAGGGACAGTTGACGAACACTGAAGCTTTCTTT	CAIKGQLTNTEAFF
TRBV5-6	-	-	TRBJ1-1	TGTGCCAGCAGCGGCCCAGGACATTACATGAACACTGAAGCTTTCTTT	CASSGPGHYMNTEAFF
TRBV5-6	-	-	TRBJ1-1	TGTGCCAGCAGCTTGGGGGCGGAGGCTTTCTTT	CASSLGAEAFF
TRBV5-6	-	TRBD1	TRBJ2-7	TGTGCCAGCACCCCGGGACAGGGGACCTACGAGCAGTACTTC	CASTPGQGTYEQYF
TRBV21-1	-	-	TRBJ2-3	TGTGCCAGCAGCAAATCTCCAGCGGGGGGGTTCACAGATACGCAGTATTTT	CASSKSPAGGFTDTQYF
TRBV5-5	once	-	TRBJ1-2	TGTGCCAGCAGCCGTAACCCACAGGGAGGTACCTATGGCTACACCTTC	CASSRNPQGGTYGYTF
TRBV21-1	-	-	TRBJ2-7	TGTGCCCCCATCAAACGGGAGCAGTACTTC	CAPIKREQYF
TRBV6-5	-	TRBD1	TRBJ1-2	TGTGCCAGCAGACTGGGGACAGTGGAAGACTATGGCTACACCTTC	CASRLGTVEDYGYTF
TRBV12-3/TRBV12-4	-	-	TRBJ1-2	TGTGCCAGCAGCCCTGAGATTGGCTACACCTTC	CASSPEIGYTF
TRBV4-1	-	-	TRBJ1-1	TGCGCCAGCAGCCCCCGGGTCCTACTTTTCACTGAAGCTTTCTTT	CASSPRVLLFTEAFF